Listed here are 13 T cell receptor beta chains from one sample, sequenced in a study of beta chain features in type 1 diabetes. cDNA synthesis used the whole RNA isolate, giving expressed TCRB sequences. Using immunoSEQ multiplex PCR, the repertoire was profiled, and TCRdb retains in-frame clones only, with some absent. The sample records around 250,000 clones, 25% to 30% being singletons. Sequencing was performed on central memory CD4+ T cells from blood. These receptor sequences come from a man in his thirties or forties in good health.

This clone was seen a few times. The gene calls are TRBV9 and TRBJ2-3; D is possibly TRBD1 or TRBD2 (5 bases each). The germline V gene encodes CDR1 SGDLS and CDR2 YYNGEE. V was trimmed by 4 bases and J by 0 bases, leaving 9 bases between them. This CDR3 spans 14 amino acids. The CDR3 sequence: CASSPGPSTDTQYF. CDR3 DNA sequence: TGTGCCAGCAGCCCGGGACCGAGCACAGATACGCAGTATTTT.

This sequence joins TRBV2 and TRBJ1-5; TRBD1 matches at 8 bases. This CDR3 comprises 15 residues. The germline gives CDR1 SNHLY, CDR2 FYNNEI. Germline trimming cut 5 bases from V and 4 bases from J; bases unmatched to any gene: 7. In DNA, the CDR3 is TGTGCCAGCAGTCAGGAACAGGGGGGGAATCAGCCCCAGCATTTT. Encoded protein: CASSQEQGGNQPQHF.

This CDR3 is CASSREAGPYEQYF. As DNA, the CDR3 is TGTGCCAGCTCCAGGGAGGCAGGGCCCTACGAGCAGTACTTC. This sequence joins TRBV6-4 and TRBJ2-7; TRBD2 might be the D (6 bases). The CDR3 is 14 residues long. Between the trimmed V and J ends, which lost 8 bases and 2 bases, there was a span of 16 bases. Germline CDR1 and CDR2: MRHNA and SNTAGT.

The gene calls are TRBV7-2 and TRBJ2-2, with TRBD2 matching over 9 bases. CDR3 size: 16 residues. V lost 7 bases to trimming and J lost 1 base; unmatched junction nucleotides: 7. From germline, CDR1 is SGHTA and CDR2 FQGNSA. The CDR3 loop reads CASNRPTSGNTGELFF. CDR3 sequence (DNA): TGTGCCAGCAACCGACCGACTAGCGGGAACACCGGGGAGCTGTTTTTT.

The chain links TRBV7-2 to TRBJ2-1, with 12 nucleotides matching TRBD2. The junction had 5 bases not matched to a gene; V was cut back by 5 bases and J by 3 bases. The germline V gene has CDR1 SGHTA and CDR2 FQGNSA. This CDR3 spans 16 amino acids. For the CDR3, the DNA is TGTGCCAGCAGCCCACGACTAGCGGGAGTCTACAATGAGCAGTTCTTC. It codes for CASSPRLAGVYNEQFF.

The chain carries TRBV2 and TRBJ2-7; 10 bases are a match to TRBD1. The CDR3 loop spans 17 amino acids. With V trimmed by 5 bases and J by 6 bases, 16 bases remained unmatched. Germline loops: CDR1 SNHLY, CDR2 FYNNEI. The CDR3 DNA reads TGTGCCAGCAGTTTCCTTGAAACGGGACAGGGGTCAATCGAGCAGTACTTC. It encodes CASSFLETGQGSIEQYF.

There are a few counts of this clone. The chain links TRBV7-9 to TRBJ2-7; D ambiguous. Looked up from germline, CDR1 is SEHNR and CDR2 is FQNEAQ (reference sequence). This CDR3 is 15 amino acids long. The ends were cut back, 1 base at V and 6 bases at J, with 16 bases in the middle. The CDR3 DNA is TGTGCCAGCAGCTTAGGTGCAGTCGGCTCGGGCGAGCAGTACTTC. This translates into CASSLGAVGSGEQYF. The complete variable domain, with remaining parts taken from reference TRBV7-9 and TRBJ2-7, reads DTGVSQNPRHKITKRGQNVTFRCDPISEHNRLYWYRQTLGQGPEFLTYFQNEAQLEKSRLLSDRFSAERPKGSFSTLEIQRTEQGDSAMYLCASSLGAVGSGEQYFGPGTRLTVT.

This clone was seen many times. In nucleotides, the CDR3 is TGTGCCAGCAGTTACACAGGGTCACGTTTGGAGACCCAGTACTTC. Its translation: CASSYTGSRLETQYF. The chain recombines TRBV28 with TRBJ2-5; possibly TRBD1 for D (6 bases). The CDR3 sequence is 15 residues long. Looked up from germline, CDR1 is MDHEN and CDR2 is SYDVKM. V was trimmed by 4 bases and J by 5 bases, leaving 17 bases between them.

The chain couples TRBV10-3 to TRBJ1-1; 8 nucleotides align to TRBD1. Germline-derived CDR1 and CDR2 are ENHRY and SYGVKD. V lost 4 bases, J lost 2 bases, and 6 bases stayed unmatched. The CDR3 is 15 amino acids. DNA of the CDR3: TGTGCCATCAGTGGCGCCGGGACAGGTAACACTGAAGCTTTCTTT. Translation: CAISGAGTGNTEAFF.

The chain links TRBV19 to TRBJ2-2; 7 nucleotides match TRBD1. Germline loops: CDR1 LNHDA, CDR2 SQIVND (reference sequence). The CDR3 has 14 residues. The trim removed 4 bases at V and 4 bases at J, leaving 3 bases unmatched. CDR3 in DNA: TGTGCCAGTAGTAGGACAGGACTCACCGGGGAGCTGTTTTTT. This encodes CASSRTGLTGELFF.

V usage is TRBV29-1 and J usage is TRBJ1-4, with TRBD1 matching over 7 bases. The ends lost 4 bases at V and 4 bases at J; junction bases unmatched: 6. CDR1 SQVTM and CDR2 ANQGSEA come from the germline V gene. The CDR3 is 14 amino acids. The CDR3 is CSVAQGSGNEKLFF. In DNA, the CDR3 is TGCAGCGTTGCACAGGGGAGTGGTAATGAAAAACTGTTTTTT. Complete variable domain (other parts from reference TRBV29-1 and TRBJ1-4): SAVISQKPSRDICQRGTSLTIQCQVDSQVTMMFWYRQQPGQSLTLIATANQGSEATYESGFVIDKFPISRPNLTFSTLTVSNMSPEDSSIYLCSVAQGSGNEKLFFGSGTQLSVL.

J is TRBJ1-5 and V is TRBV10-3; no clear D gene. CDR1 is ENHRY and CDR2 is SYGVKD in the germline V gene. Deletions cut 3 bases from V and 5 bases from J, with 8 bases between. This CDR3 spans 13 amino acids. CDR3 sequence reads: CAISDSRYQPQHF. CDR3 nucleotide sequence: TGTGCCATCAGTGATTCGAGGTATCAGCCCCAGCATTTT.

This clone was recorded a few times. The chain combines TRBV4-3 with TRBJ2-5; 8 nucleotides agree with TRBD2. V lost 0 bases and J lost 4; bases outside the gene matches: 7. The CDR3 contains 16 residues. CDR1 is LGHNA, CDR2 YSLEER, per germline. This CDR3 reads CASSQEGTRGGETQYF. In nucleotides, the CDR3 is TGCGCCAGCAGCCAAGAAGGGACTAGAGGGGGAGAGACCCAGTACTTC.